The subject of this entry is one TCR beta chain. The antigen is unknown. Germline V gene sequence: CDR1 LGHNA, CDR2 YSLEER. Trimming stripped 3 bases from V and 8 bases from J, with 17 bases between. This CDR3 has 15 amino acids. The sample comes from a study of shared clonotypes between healthy human individuals. Study-wide results and caveats: Of the naive CD4 clonotypes, about 5% were shared across several donors. Larger estimated richness was generally seen in naive subsets than in memory subsets.

Naive CD8 cells, CD45RO-negative and positively selected for CCR7, excluded terminally differentiated effector memory CD45RA+ cells. The repertoire was sequenced with immunoSEQ multiplex PCR; TCRdb's copy has only in-frame clones and lacks some. Of fewer than 850,000 clones detected, just over 95% appear once; the ten largest clones hold less than 0.25%. This sequence was found in a man aged 25 to 40 in good health. This sequence joins TRBV4-3 and TRBJ2-1; possibly TRBD2 for D (6 bases). Sequenced sample: naive CD8+ T cells sorted from blood. The CDR3 DNA sequence: TGCGCCAGCAGCCAGGAGGGCGGCCTCCTCGATGAGCAGTTCTTC. Translating it yields CASSQEGGLLDEQFF.